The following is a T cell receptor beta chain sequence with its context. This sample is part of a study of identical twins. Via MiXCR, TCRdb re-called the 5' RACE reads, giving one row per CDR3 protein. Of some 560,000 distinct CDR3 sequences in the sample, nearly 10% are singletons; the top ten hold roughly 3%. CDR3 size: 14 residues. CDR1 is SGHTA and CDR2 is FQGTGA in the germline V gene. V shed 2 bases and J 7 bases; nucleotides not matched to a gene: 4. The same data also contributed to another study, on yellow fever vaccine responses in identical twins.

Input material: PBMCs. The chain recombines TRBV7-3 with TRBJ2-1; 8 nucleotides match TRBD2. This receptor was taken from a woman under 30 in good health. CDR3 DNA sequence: TGTGCCAGCAGCTTAGCGGGGGGTTTTAATGAGCAGTTCTTC. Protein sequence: CASSLAGGFNEQFF.